These 19 T cell receptor beta chains share one sample of origin, sequenced in a study of T cell changes during pregnancy in multiple sclerosis. Using immunoSEQ multiplex PCR, the repertoire was profiled, and TCRdb retains in-frame clones only, with some absent. The table shows about 50,000 clones, with 85% to 95% occurring only once. This specimen consisted of CD4+ T cells from peripheral blood mononuclear cells, obtained in the third trimester of pregnancy. These receptors originate from a female donor with multiple sclerosis, enrolled in a pregnancy study.

The genes are TRBV7-9 and TRBJ2-7; no definite D call. Trimming stripped 1 base from V and 0 bases from J, with 7 bases between. Germline V gene lookup returns CDR1 SEHNR and CDR2 FQNEAQ (reference sequence). The CDR3 consists of 14 residues. The DNA for the CDR3 is TGTGCCAGCAGCTTAGGCAGATTCTCCTACGAGCAGTACTTC. It translates to CASSLGRFSYEQYF.

The gene calls are TRBV5-4 and TRBJ1-6; D perhaps matches TRBD1 (5 bases). The CDR3 contains 16 residues. The V and J ends lost 0 bases and 6 bases respectively, with 13 bases between them. The germline gives CDR1 SGHNT, CDR2 YYREEE (reference sequence). CDR3 bases: TGTGCCAGCAGCTTGGAGGCAGGGTTGGGTAATTCACCCCTCCACTTT. This codes for CASSLEAGLGNSPLHF.

This chain connects TRBV7-2 to TRBJ2-7; TRBD2 agrees at 9 bases. Looked up from germline, CDR1 is SGHTA and CDR2 is FQGNSA. Trimming at V came to 6 bases and at J to 3 bases, leaving 3 bases not matched to a gene. The CDR3 runs to 13 residues. For the CDR3, the DNA is TGTGCCAGCAGAGGGACTAGCTTCTACGAGCAGTACTTC. Residues: CASRGTSFYEQYF.

This chain joins TRBV7-2 and TRBJ1-1; TRBD1 is a possible D gene (5 bases). Trimming took off 1 base at V and 7 bases at J, with 13 bases between the two ends. CDR3 length: 14 amino acids. Germline V gives CDR1 SGHTA, CDR2 FQGNSA. The CDR3: CASSLGQGSYEAFF. The CDR3 bases are TGTGCCAGCAGCTTAGGGCAGGGAAGTTATGAAGCTTTCTTT.

The chain carries TRBV7-6 and TRBJ2-2, with D perhaps TRBD1 (5 bases). With 5 bases removed from V and 3 bases from J, the gap between germline ends came to 13 bases. Germline-derived CDR1 and CDR2 are SGHVS and FNYEAQ. The CDR3 spans 15 residues. Here the CDR3 DNA reads TGTGCCAGCAGCACCGACAGCTCCTACACCGGGGAGCTGTTTTTT. Its protein is CASSTDSSYTGELFF.

This sequence joins TRBV21-1 and TRBJ1-6; the D call TRBD1 from the table was never checked on the DNA. TRBV21-1 is reported as a pseudogene. The CDR3 is made up of 13 amino acids. CDR3 loop: CASSKPMASPLHF. CDR3 nucleotide sequence: TGTGCCAGCAGCAAACCCATGGCTTCACCCCTCCACTTT.

In DNA form, the CDR3 reads TGCGCCAGCAGCTCGCATGCGACAGGGGCGCCGATGAACACTGAAGCTTTCTTT. Translated, it gives CASSSHATGAPMNTEAFF. The chain couples TRBV5-1 to TRBJ1-1, with 8 bases that match TRBD1. The V gene's germline CDR1 is SGHRS and CDR2 YFSETQ. With 3 bases clipped from V and 0 bases from J, the junction kept 13 bases outside the gene matches. The CDR3 has 18 amino acids.

This clone was counted a single time. V is TRBV6-6 and J is TRBJ1-2, with a possible D match to TRBD1 (6 bases). The germline gives CDR1 MNHNY, CDR2 SVGAGI (reference sequence). The CDR3 contains 13 residues. Trimming cost V 5 bases and J 9 bases, with 16 bases left between them. The CDR3, as DNA: TGTGCCAGCAGTACCACAGGGACCTTTAGCTACACCTTC. It codes for CASSTTGTFSYTF.

V is TRBV4-2 and J is TRBJ2-3; TRBD2 aligns across 10 bases. Germline V gene data show CDR1 as LGHNA and CDR2 as YNFKEQ. The ends lost 1 base at V and 6 bases at J; junction bases unmatched: 7. This CDR3 has 16 residues. The CDR3 DNA sequence: TGTGCCAGCAGCCAAGGGGGAGCGGGGGGGTTCGATACGCAGTATTTT. Encoded protein: CASSQGGAGGFDTQYF.

The chain couples TRBV18 to TRBJ1-2, with D possibly matching TRBD1 (5 bases). The CDR3 runs 14 residues. V was trimmed by 4 bases and J by 0 bases, leaving 9 bases between them. Germline assignment: CDR1 KGHSH and CDR2 LQKENI. As DNA, the CDR3 is TGTGCCAGCTCACAGACAGAAGCTAACTATGGCTACACCTTC. This codes for CASSQTEANYGYTF.

The rearrangement joins TRBV5-1 to TRBJ1-2; a possible D gene is TRBD1 (6 bases). Germline values: CDR1 SGHRS, CDR2 YFSETQ. CDR3 length: 16 amino acids. The germline V and J ends were trimmed by 4 bases and 4 bases, with 20 bases remaining between them. CDR3 sequence reads: CASSLGTGGLGYGYTF. The DNA of the CDR3 is TGCGCCAGCAGCCTTGGTACCGGGGGGCTAGGCTATGGCTACACCTTC.

V usage is TRBV6-5 and J usage is TRBJ2-1; maybe TRBD1 (5 bases). The ends were cut back, 5 bases at V and 5 bases at J, with 16 bases in the middle. The CDR3 runs 15 residues. Germline CDR1 and CDR2: MNHEY and SVGAGI. For the CDR3, the DNA is TGTGCCAGCAGTCTCGGCAGGGCGGCCAACAATGAGCAGTTCTTC. This gives the protein CASSLGRAANNEQFF.

The chain is built from TRBV15 and TRBJ2-7; maybe TRBD2 (5 bases). CDR3 length: 14 residues. The ends were cut back, 1 base at V and 2 bases at J, with 9 bases in the middle. Germline CDR1 is LNHNV and CDR2 is YYDKDF (reference sequence). CDR3 coding DNA: TGTGCCACCAGCAGAGGTTCCGGGACCTACGAGCAGTACTTC. This translates into CATSRGSGTYEQYF.

There are a few counts of this clone. The chain links TRBV10-3 to TRBJ2-1; 7 bases map to TRBD1. CDR3 size: 13 residues. J lost 6 bases, V lost 2 bases, and 1 base had no gene match. The germline V gene encodes CDR1 ENHRY and CDR2 SYGVKD. CDR3 amino acids: CAISEGQANEQFF. In DNA, the CDR3 is TGTGCCATCAGTGAGGGACAGGCCAATGAGCAGTTCTTC.

V is TRBV7-8 and J is TRBJ2-7; 7 positions agree with TRBD1. With V trimmed by 1 base and J by 3 bases, 6 bases remained unmatched. Germline values: CDR1 SGHVS, CDR2 FQNEAQ. This CDR3 spans 15 amino acids. The CDR3 sequence: CASSLVTGYSYEQYF. CDR3 nucleotides: TGTGCCAGCAGCTTAGTGACAGGGTACAGCTACGAGCAGTACTTC. Looking up the rest from reference TRBV7-8 and TRBJ2-7 gives the full variable domain: GAGVSQSPRYKVAKRGQDVALRCDPISGHVSLFWYQQALGQGPEFLTYFQNEAQLDKSGLPSDRFFAERPEGSVSTLKIQRTQQEDSAVYLCASSLVTGYSYEQYFGPGTRLTVT.

The chain couples TRBV4-1 to TRBJ1-2; D is uncertain. The CDR3 consists of 14 residues. V was shortened by 0 bases and J by 5 bases, with 10 bases between the two germline ends. Germline V gene sequence: CDR1 MGHRA, CDR2 YSYEKL. For the CDR3, the DNA is TGCGCCAGCAGCCAAGATGAGCGGGGTTATGGCTACACCTTC. Translating it yields CASSQDERGYGYTF.

The CDR3 here is CASSLSGLTDTQYF. CDR3 DNA sequence: TGTGCCAGCAGCTTGAGCGGACTCACAGATACGCAGTATTTT. The V gene is TRBV7-9, the J gene TRBJ2-3; a weak D match, TRBD2 (5 bases). Trimming removed 3 bases from V and 2 bases from J, with 9 bases in between. CDR1 and CDR2 from the germline V gene are SEHNR and FQNEAQ (reference sequence). CDR3 length: 14 residues.

V gene TRBV6-6 combines with J gene TRBJ1-5; D is uncertain. Deletions cut 7 bases from V and 0 bases from J, with 10 bases between. The CDR3 extends over 14 amino acids. Germline assignment: CDR1 MNHNY and CDR2 SVGAGI (reference sequence). The CDR3 loop reads CASTGQYSNQPQHF. CDR3 nucleotide sequence: TGTGCCAGCACTGGGCAGTATAGCAATCAGCCCCAGCATTTT.

For this clone: No DNA is shown, since the ends of the CDR3 on it are uncertain; the CDR3 is the one TCRdb lists. The rearrangement joins TRBV12-2 to TRBJ1-2; the table's D call TRBD1 went unverified against the DNA. TRBV12-2 is deemed a pseudogene. Inclusive of both ends, the CDR3 amounts to 18 amino acids. The CDR3 spells CASRFGQGAFRANYGYTF.